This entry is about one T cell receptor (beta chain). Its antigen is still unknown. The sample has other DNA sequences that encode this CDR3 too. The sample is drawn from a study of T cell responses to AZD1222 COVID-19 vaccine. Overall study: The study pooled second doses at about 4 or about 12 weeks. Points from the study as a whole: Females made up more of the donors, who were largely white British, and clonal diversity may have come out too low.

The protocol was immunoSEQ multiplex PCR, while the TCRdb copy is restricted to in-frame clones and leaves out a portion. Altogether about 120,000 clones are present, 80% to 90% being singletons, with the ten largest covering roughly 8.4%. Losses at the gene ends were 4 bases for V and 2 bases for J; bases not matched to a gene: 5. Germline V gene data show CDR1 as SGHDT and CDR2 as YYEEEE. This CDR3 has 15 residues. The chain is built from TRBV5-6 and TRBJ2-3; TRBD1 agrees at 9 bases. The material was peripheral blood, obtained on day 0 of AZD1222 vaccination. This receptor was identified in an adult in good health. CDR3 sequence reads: CASSLTGGPTDTQYF. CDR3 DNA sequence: TGTGCCAGCAGCCTTACAGGGGGCCCCACAGATACGCAGTATTTT.